Listed below are T cell receptor beta chains from one sample, sequenced in a study of PD-1 blockade in classical Hodgkin lymphoma. Sequencing was performed with immunoSEQ multiplex PCR; in TCRdb, only in-frame clones are kept and a portion is missing. The data hold 50,000 to 65,000 clones, with 85% to 90% observed a single time. This material consisted of peripheral blood mononuclear cells (PBMCs), taken before the second cycle of nivolumab. All receptors derive from a human donor with classical Hodgkin lymphoma. The CDR3 runs from the conserved cysteine through the conserved F or W. Size tells how often a clone was seen (once, few, many) or the class of an expanded clone, and some rows leave it out.

clone size,V gene,CDR3 protein
NA,TRBV5-1,CASSRTTGSPYEQYF
NA,TRBV10-3,CAISESVREKLFF
once,TRBV5-1,CASSLDAPNTGELFF
once,TRBV5-1,CASSSTGGQEETQYF
NA,TRBV9,CASSLEWVGGANVLTF
NA,TRBV4-1,CASSQETYRDQDSPLHF
NA,TRBV5-1,CASSLTGQTYNEQFF
once,TRBV21-1,CASSKAQRHRGWKLFF
NA,TRBV7-2,CASSSRDRVPYEQYF
NA,TRBV6-6,CASSLQGIGQPQHF
NA,TRBV5-1,CASRGGTKETQYF
NA,TRBV7-8,CASSPDGAWPETQYF
NA,TRBV7-8,CASSLVGGAFAEAFF
NA,TRBV2,CASSERPGPSYEQYF
NA,TRBV7-9,CASRPRQDGGEQYF
NA,TRBV7-9,CASSPSGGSYEQYF
NA,TRBV19,CASSMRGSYNEQFF
NA,TRBV5-1,CASSKDNYGYTF
few,TRBV4-2,CASSQDGDGVVSPLHF
NA,TRBV5-1,CASSLIPETGYTF
NA,TRBV2,CASSDMEVSYEQYF
once,TRBV21-1,CASSNRGVLSPYEQYF
NA,TRBV18,CASSPGQGAQHEKLFF
NA,TRBV7-9,CASSLSLAGGLQETQYF
NA,TRBV5-4,CASSSMGHSERAFF
NA,TRBV9,CASSGDTPNYGYTF
NA,TRBV5-5,CASSLVVQNTEAFF
NA,TRBV7-9,CASSSTGANTGELFF
NA,TRBV9,CASSWGVNTEAFF
NA,TRBV6-6,CATISGGNQPQHF
NA,TRBV5-1,CASSRDSNQPQHF
NA,TRBV5-1,CASSLGLGTEAFF
NA,TRBV5-1,CASSLYWTEAYEKLFF
NA,TRBV5-1,CASSSQGTNNEQFF